The present T cell receptor (beta chain) was sequenced within a study of CD8 T cells in ankylosing spondylitis (dated by TCRdb to 2017 to 2019). Broadly, across the study: T cell receptor beta repertoires were profiled in healthy donors and ankylosing spondylitis patients so that disease-linked TCR variants could be found. The whole study cohort included 108 healthy donors and 20 to 25 ankylosing spondylitis patients. Peripheral blood samples were taken, and synovial fluid was additionally collected from ankylosing spondylitis patients. Study-level results and caveats: According to the report, matched synovial fluid samples from ankylosing spondylitis patients were significantly enriched for the disease-linked clones. The disease-linked clones had a CD8+ phenotype and were found at relatively low frequencies in peripheral blood. Some motif variants were previously reported in synovial fluid and blood of reactive arthritis patients, suggesting common disease-initiation mechanisms. A TCR beta motif made up of seven or eight highly homologous amino acid variants appeared to be characteristic of blood from ankylosing spondylitis patients.

This clonotype was seen repeatedly, ten times or more. Its recognized antigen is unknown. Base qualities were left out, and no much larger clone turns up one base away. The germline V gene (reference sequence) yields MNHNY for CDR1 and SVGAGI for CDR2. There are 13 amino acids in the CDR3, from cysteine to phenylalanine inclusive. Only the CDR3 DNA stays, 39 bases, in frame from base 1. V is pared back by 0 bases and J by 5 bases, with 6 bases lying between the germline termini. The sequencer listed for this sample is Illumina HiSeq 2500. Quantitative 5'-RACE with molecular barcodes was the method used to prepare the TCR beta libraries. For the original study's pipeline: To identify disease-linked TCR variants, a new computational method was used, one built on a probabilistic model of VDJ rearrangement. TCRdb itself trimmed the public reads at Q25 with fastp, ran MiXCR and retained productive beta chains. CDR3 protein duplicates are merged, each entry listing the most common genes and DNA. Here the V and J calls rest on TCRdb's processing, not on the authors' analysis. The sample contains some 87,000 distinct CDR3 sequences, approximately 9% of them found a single time. 5.1% of the sample is taken by the ten largest.

The sample comprised blood, either unsorted or a sorted T cell fraction (not recorded which). The TCR sequence derives from a male donor with ankylosing spondylitis or in good health (not recorded which). Recombination linked TRBV6-6 to TRBJ2-3; the D gene is perhaps TRBD2, on 5 matching bases. Here is the DNA: TGTGCCAGCAGTTACTCGACTATAGATACGCAGTATTTT. It specifies CASSYSTIDTQYF.